The next 29 T cell receptor beta chains were all read from a single sample in a study of regulatory T cells in long-lasting Graves disease. Noted time point: newly diagnosed GD, antithyroid drugs for less than 3 months. After RNA was extracted from PBMCs, the TCR library was made from it. TCR beta libraries were built with iRepertoire HTBI primers and Arm-PCR of CDR3 regions. TCRdb itself ran the multiplex PCR reads through MiXCR, one entry per CDR3 protein. Of 250,000 to 300,000 distinct CDR3 sequences detected, 15% to 20% appear once; the ten largest clones hold less than 15%. This sample also belongs to another study, concerning T cells in Graves' hyperthyroidism and ophthalmopathy.

The material was peripheral blood mononuclear cells (PBMCs), obtained at new diagnosis, from a patient treated with antithyroid drugs. These receptors were collected from a woman under 40 with Graves disease.

This clonotype came up many times. The chain joins TRBV6-2 or TRBV6-3 to TRBJ2-1, with 12 bases aligning to TRBD2. Looked up from germline, CDR1 is MNHEY and CDR2 is SVGEGT. The CDR3 sequence is 20 residues long. J was trimmed by 0 bases and V by 0 bases; bases with no gene match: 9. CDR3 bases: TGTGCCAGCAGTTACTCCCGGACTAGCGGGATGATGACCTCCTACAATGAGCAGTTCTTC. Protein product: CASSYSRTSGMMTSYNEQFF.

This clonotype was detected ten times or more. The V gene is TRBV6-5, the J gene TRBJ2-5, with 7 nucleotides matching TRBD1. The germline gives CDR1 MNHEY, CDR2 SVGAGI. The trim removed 2 bases at V and 3 bases at J, leaving 6 bases unmatched. The CDR3 covers 15 residues. CDR3 protein: CASSYPPGTEETQYF. CDR3 nucleotide sequence: TGTGCCAGCAGTTACCCACCCGGGACAGAAGAGACCCAGTACTTC.

CDR3 amino acids: CASSPPSGPSNYGYTF. The CDR3 DNA follows: TGTGCCAGCAGCCCTCCCTCGGGGCCTTCTAACTATGGCTACACCTTC. V gene TRBV9 combines with J gene TRBJ1-2; a weak D match, TRBD1 (5 bases). The V gene lost 4 bases and the J gene lost 0 bases, with 16 bases spanning the gap. From germline, CDR1 is SGDLS and CDR2 YYNGEE. The CDR3 length is 16 residues.

This chain uses TRBV12-3 or TRBV12-4 with TRBJ1-3, with 10 bases that match TRBD1. CDR3 length equals 16 residues. V lost 6 bases, J lost 2 bases, and 7 bases stayed unmatched. As DNA, the CDR3 is TGTGCCAGCAGCCCGACAGGGGGCCGCACTGGAAACACCATATATTTT. Translated, it gives CASSPTGGRTGNTIYF.

This clonotype has just a few counts. This chain joins TRBV20-1 and TRBJ2-1, with TRBD1 matching 10 bases. The CDR3 totals 20 residues. Trimming took 2 bases from V and 0 from J; bases not matched to a gene: 16. In germline, CDR1 is DFQATT, CDR2 SNEGSKA (reference sequence). The DNA for the CDR3 is TGCAGTGCTAGACTTTCCCGGGACAGGGGTTTCAGAAGCTCCTACAATGAGCAGTTCTTC. This encodes CSARLSRDRGFRSSYNEQFF.

As regards this clonotype: A much larger clonotype is one base distant, so this may be a read error. Given the absence of the conserved phenylalanine or tryptophan at the CDR3 end, a read error is likely. This chain joins TRBV7-8 and TRBJ1-4; D gene uncertain. Germline V gene lookup returns CDR1 SGHVS and CDR2 FQNEAQ. This CDR3 contains 18 residues. Trimming removed 1 base from V and 0 bases from J, with 15 bases in between. The chain's CDR3 is CASSLDYGFQPTNEKLFL. The CDR3, as DNA: TGTGCCAGCAGCTTAGACTACGGATTTCAACCAACTAATGAAAAACTGTTTCTT.

Many counts were recorded for this clonotype. This chain uses TRBV5-1 with TRBJ1-3; D is undetermined. Deletions cut 4 bases from V and 4 bases from J, with 9 bases between. This CDR3 contains 13 residues. In germline, CDR1 is SGHRS, CDR2 YFSETQ. CDR3 in amino acids: CASSVGQGNTIYF. The CDR3 bases are TGCGCCAGCAGCGTTGGGCAGGGAAACACCATATATTTT.

This clonotype has a single count. A much bigger clone sits one base away, suggesting this may be a read error. Since no conserved phenylalanine or tryptophan closes the CDR3, a read error is the likely cause. The chain combines TRBV7-2 with TRBJ2-2, with 7 bases lining up with TRBD1. The J segment lost 7 bases and the V segment lost 4 bases, leaving 6 bases of the junction unmatched. The CDR3 has 14 residues. The germline CDR1 and CDR2 sequences are SGHTA and FQGNSA. This CDR3 reads CASSSTWTGGELFL. The CDR3 nucleotides are TGTGCCAGCAGCTCAACGTGGACAGGCGGGGAGCTGTTTCTT.

The table lists this clonotype with many counts. The V gene is TRBV5-6, the J gene TRBJ1-1; a weak D match, TRBD1 (5 bases). V gave up 4 bases and J gave up 6 bases, with 13 bases separating them. This CDR3 is 13 amino acids long. Germline CDR1 SGHDT, CDR2 YYEEEE. CDR3 region: CASSPGLWAEAFF. CDR3 sequence (DNA): TGTGCCAGCAGCCCAGGGTTATGGGCTGAAGCTTTCTTT.

This clonotype was seen ten or more times. The chain recombines TRBV9 with TRBJ2-3, with D tentatively TRBD2 (5 bases). This CDR3 spans 17 amino acids. The germline CDR1 and CDR2 sequences are SGDLS and YYNGEE. Trimming stripped 4 bases from V and 7 bases from J, with 25 bases between. As DNA, the CDR3 is TGTGCCAGCAGCCCAAACCCGGGATCCAAAACCGGTTATACGCAGTATTTT. Translation gives CASSPNPGSKTGYTQYF.

Many counts were recorded for this clonotype. This rearrangement joins TRBV11-2 to TRBJ1-2; 7 bases line up with TRBD1. In germline, CDR1 is SGHAT, CDR2 FQNNGV. V shed 4 bases, J shed 4 bases, and the junction held 3 bases outside the gene matches. The CDR3 consists of 13 residues. The CDR3 spells CASSSTGVYGYTF. DNA of the CDR3: TGTGCCAGCAGCTCCACAGGGGTCTATGGCTACACCTTC.

The rearrangement joins TRBV20-1 to TRBJ1-1, with D maybe TRBD1 (5 bases). The V gene's germline CDR1 is DFQATT and CDR2 SNEGSKA (reference sequence). The germline V and J ends were trimmed by 5 bases and 4 bases, with 17 bases remaining between them. This CDR3 is built from 14 residues. This CDR3 is CSAQEGGGGTEAFF. CDR3 coding DNA: TGCAGTGCTCAGGAGGGTGGGGGAGGCACTGAAGCTTTCTTT.

The chain combines TRBV6-1 with TRBJ2-4; D is tentatively TRBD1 or TRBD2 (6 bases each). Trimming stripped 6 bases from V and 5 bases from J, with 17 bases between. Germline CDR1 and CDR2: MNHNS and SASEGT. CDR3 length: 15 residues. The CDR3 bases are TGTGCCAGCAGCGCGGAGGGGGGCAGTGAAAACATTCAGTACTTC. As protein: CASSAEGGSENIQYF.

This clonotype was seen many times. The chain employs TRBV9 and TRBJ1-4, with TRBD1 identical over 7 bases. The CDR3 extends over 15 amino acids. The V gene's germline CDR1 is SGDLS and CDR2 YYNGEE. V lost 3 bases and J lost 5; bases outside the gene matches: 7. CDR3 region: CASSGRQGLNEKLFF. The CDR3 nucleotides are TGTGCCAGCAGCGGCCGACAGGGCCTCAATGAAAAACTGTTTTTT.

This clonotype was recorded at least ten times. CDR3 protein: CASSQGRATGSETQYF. The CDR3 DNA reads as TGTGCCAGCAGCCAAGGGAGGGCCACGGGGTCGGAGACCCAGTACTTC. The genes are TRBV14 and TRBJ2-5, with D possibly TRBD2 on 6 matching bases. Germline V lookup: CDR1 SGHDN, CDR2 FVKESK. Between the trimmed V and J ends, which lost 1 base and 5 bases, there was a span of 17 bases. This CDR3 region has 16 residues.

Worth noting for this clonotype: With a far larger clone one base away, a read error is the likely cause. The rearrangement links TRBV7-2 to TRBJ2-3, with TRBD2 matching over 8 bases. Germline-derived CDR1 and CDR2 are SGHTA and FQGNSA. The CDR3 sequence is 16 residues long. V gave up 5 bases and J gave up 3 bases; unmatched junction bases: 10. CDR3 region: CASSPARGGGTDTQYF. CDR3 bases: TGTGCCAGCAGCCCGGCTCGGGGCGGGGGGACAGATACGCAGTATTTT.

The chain is built from TRBV19 and TRBJ2-1; 10 bases fit TRBD2. This CDR3 is built from 16 residues. V was pared by 5 bases and J by 2 bases, with 6 bases of the junction left unmatched. Looked up from germline, CDR1 is LNHDA and CDR2 is SQIVND (reference sequence). CDR3 in DNA: TGTGCCAGTAGTGTGGTACTAGCGGGGCCCTACAATGAGCAGTTCTTC. Its protein is CASSVVLAGPYNEQFF.

This clonotype showed up many times. The chain combines TRBV6-1 with TRBJ2-2; D gene ambiguous. V lost 6 bases and J 6 bases, leaving 8 bases between the germline ends. The length of the CDR3 is 12 residues. CDR1 is MNHNS, CDR2 SASEGT, per germline. CDR3: CASRRSAGELFF. Here the CDR3 DNA reads TGTGCCAGCAGGCGGTCGGCCGGGGAGCTGTTTTTT.

This clonotype was counted ten times or more. The J gene is TRBJ2-3, the V gene TRBV20-1; 10 nucleotides line up with TRBD2. The length of the CDR3 is 16 residues. The V segment lost 5 bases and the J segment 2 bases; nucleotides outside the gene matches: 10. CDR1 is DFQATT, CDR2 SNEGSKA, per germline (reference sequence). CDR3 loop: CSAVAPGLAITDTQYF. As DNA, the CDR3 is TGCAGTGCTGTAGCCCCGGGACTAGCGATCACAGATACGCAGTATTTT.

This clonotype came up many times. The chain combines TRBV5-4 with TRBJ1-2; D ambiguous. Germline lookup yields CDR1 SGHNT and CDR2 YYREEE (reference sequence). V was clipped by 0 bases and J by 7 bases, with 13 bases between them. The CDR3 extends over 14 amino acids. CDR3 in DNA: TGTGCCAGCAGCTTGGTGGGCAAGTCGGGTGGCTACACCTTC. As protein: CASSLVGKSGGYTF. The variable domain in full, with the rest retrieved from reference TRBV5-4 and TRBJ1-2, is ETGVTQSPTHLIKTRGQQVTLRCSSQSGHNTVSWYQQALGQGPQFIFQYYREEENGRGNFPPRFSGLQFPNYSSELNVNALELDDSALYLCASSLVGKSGGYTFGSGTRLTVV.

This clonotype was recorded many times. The J gene is TRBJ1-1, the V gene TRBV7-3; TRBD1 is a possible D gene (6 bases). Germline CDR1 SGHTA, CDR2 FQGTGA. With 10 bases removed from V and 3 bases from J, the gap between germline ends came to 15 bases. This CDR3 is 13 amino acids long. In DNA, the CDR3 is TGTGCCACCAGAAGGGGGGTTCACACTGAAGCTTTCTTT. It yields the protein CATRRGVHTEAFF.

This clonotype was seen at least ten times. CDR3 DNA: TGTGCCAGCAGTTCCGGGACAGGGGACACCGGGGAGCTGTTTTTT. Amino acids: CASSSGTGDTGELFF. J is TRBJ2-2 and V is TRBV6-5, with 10 bases that match TRBD1. The CDR3 consists of 15 residues. CDR1 MNHEY and CDR2 SVGAGI come from the germline V gene. V was pared by 4 bases and J by 3 bases, with 2 bases of the junction left unmatched.

This clonotype has just one count. The chain carries TRBV7-9 and TRBJ2-3; D perhaps matches TRBD1 (5 bases). CDR3 size: 14 residues. Per the germline V gene, CDR1 is SEHNR and CDR2 is FQNEAQ (reference sequence). Deletions cut 3 bases from V and 5 bases from J, with 12 bases between. The CDR3 spells CASSLGQGRDTQYF. For the CDR3, the DNA is TGTGCCAGCAGCTTGGGCCAGGGTCGAGATACGCAGTATTTT.

This clonotype has more than one count but fewer than ten. The CDR3 DNA is TGTGCCAGCAGCTTTCCGGGACTACGGGGGGACGAGCAGTACTTC. Protein product: CASSFPGLRGDEQYF. The J gene is TRBJ2-7, the V gene TRBV5-4, with 7 bases identical to TRBD2. This CDR3 spans 15 amino acids. The germline V gene has CDR1 SGHNT and CDR2 YYREEE (reference sequence). The J segment lost 5 bases and the V segment lost 2 bases, leaving 10 bases of the junction unmatched.

This clonotype was seen many times. This sequence joins TRBV18 and TRBJ2-1; the match to TRBD2 covers 10 bases. V gave up 6 bases and J gave up 5 bases; unmatched junction bases: 7. Germline CDR1 reads KGHSH; CDR2 reads LQKENI. CDR3 length equals 15 residues. The CDR3 loop is CASSPGLARDNEQFF. CDR3 nucleotides: TGTGCCAGCTCCCCGGGACTAGCGAGAGACAATGAGCAGTTCTTC.

This clonotype was seen only a few times. The chain uses TRBV19 and TRBJ1-2; D is unclear. Per germline, CDR1 LNHDA and CDR2 SQIVND (reference sequence). The germline V and J ends were trimmed by 1 base and 8 bases, with 17 bases remaining between them. The CDR3 sequence is 15 residues long. CDR3 sequence (DNA): TGTGCCAGTAGTATAGTTGGCCGGGGAGTGATGGGCTACACCTTC. It specifies CASSIVGRGVMGYTF.

This clonotype was found a few times. The J gene is TRBJ2-7, the V gene TRBV18; 10 nucleotides match TRBD2. With 3 bases clipped from V and 2 bases from J, the junction kept 4 bases outside the gene matches. The CDR3 loop spans 15 amino acids. CDR1 and CDR2 from the germline V gene are KGHSH and LQKENI. Here the CDR3 DNA reads TGTGCCAGCTCACCGGGACTAGCGCTTACCTACGAGCAGTACTTC. This sequence encodes CASSPGLALTYEQYF.

This clonotype was detected ten times or more. V usage is TRBV19 and J usage is TRBJ1-1; TRBD1 is a possible D gene (5 bases). With 7 bases removed from V and 7 bases from J, the gap between germline ends came to 16 bases. Germline CDR1 LNHDA, CDR2 SQIVND (reference sequence). This CDR3 has 13 amino acids. The CDR3 loop reads CASTLLGVNEAFF. The CDR3 DNA reads as TGTGCCAGTACGTTACTGGGGGTGAATGAAGCTTTCTTT.

There are many counts of this clonotype. The chain has TRBV11-3 and TRBJ1-1; D gene unclear. V shed 1 base and J shed 4 bases, with 7 bases lying between them. The CDR3 is 13 amino acids. Germline loops: CDR1 SGHNT, CDR2 YENEEA. The CDR3 bases are TGTGCCAGCAGCTTAGCGCGGGGCACTGAAGCTTTCTTT. Translating gives CASSLARGTEAFF.